The 14 T cell receptor beta chains listed next were all sequenced from one sample in a study of patients and donors after allogeneic stem cell transplantation. Each CDR3 protein gets one entry after TCRdb re-called the RT-PCR reads with MiXCR. Of roughly 200,000 distinct CDR3 sequences listed, about 37% are singletons. The sequenced sample consisted of blood, either unsorted or a sorted T cell fraction (not recorded which). The receptor set was obtained from a human donor who was either an allogeneic HSCT recipient or a stem cell or donor lymphocyte infusion donor (not recorded which). It is not recorded whose cells these are; they may come from a transplant donor.

The gene calls are TRBV5-1 and TRBJ1-2; 8 bases match TRBD1. The CDR3 spans 14 residues. Germline assignment: CDR1 SGHRS and CDR2 YFSETQ. After removal of 4 bases from V and 7 bases from J, the junction contained 9 bases not matched to a gene. The CDR3 DNA reads TGCGCCAGCAGCGGATGGACAGGGAGGACTGGCTACACCTTC. As protein: CASSGWTGRTGYTF.

This clonotype has only a few counts. V gene TRBV20-1 combines with J gene TRBJ1-3; unclear D gene. V was cut by 6 bases and J by 4 bases, with 10 bases left in between. This CDR3 is built from 12 residues. CDR1 and CDR2 (germline): DFQATT, SNEGSKA (reference sequence). This CDR3 reads CSAGVKGNTIYF. The CDR3 nucleotides are TGCAGTGCCGGGGTAAAGGGAAACACCATATATTTT.

The J gene is TRBJ2-5, the V gene TRBV5-1; D gene uncertain. The CDR3 totals 13 residues. Germline V gene data show CDR1 as SGHRS and CDR2 as YFSETQ. Trimming stripped 1 base from V and 2 bases from J, with 6 bases between. The CDR3 is CASSLFRQETQYF. CDR3 nucleotide sequence: TGCGCCAGCAGCTTGTTTCGACAAGAGACCCAGTACTTC.

V usage is TRBV15 and J usage is TRBJ1-2; D call uncertain. V shed 2 bases and J shed 4 bases, with 11 bases lying between them. Germline CDR1 and CDR2: LNHNV and YYDKDF (reference sequence). The CDR3 totals 14 residues. The CDR3 DNA follows: TGTGCCACCAGCAGATCCCCGGACTTCTATGGCTACACCTTC. Its translation: CATSRSPDFYGYTF.

The chain joins TRBV19 to TRBJ2-7; D is perhaps TRBD1 (8 bases). Germline lookup yields CDR1 LNHDA and CDR2 SQIVND (reference sequence). Trimming took 6 bases from V and 1 from J, leaving 16 bases between them. The CDR3 spans 15 residues. The CDR3 here is CASRRQGRDSYEQYF. The CDR3 DNA reads as TGTGCCAGTAGGAGACAGGGGAGGGATTCCTACGAGCAGTACTTC. Looking up the rest from reference TRBV19 and TRBJ2-7 gives the full variable domain: DGGITQSPKYLFRKEGQNVTLSCEQNLNHDAMYWYRQDPGQGLRLIYYSQIVNDFQKGDIAEGYSVSREKKESFPLTVTSAQKNPTAFYLCASRRQGRDSYEQYFGPGTRLTVT.

The chain employs TRBV4-2 and TRBJ2-4; D unclear. Trimming cost V 6 bases and J 1 base, with 13 bases left between them. CDR1 LGHNA and CDR2 YNFKEQ come from the germline V gene. This CDR3 comprises 15 residues. CDR3: CASSLTRAAKNIQYF. The CDR3, as DNA: TGTGCCAGCAGTCTAACAAGGGCGGCCAAAAACATTCAGTACTTC.

This rearrangement joins TRBV20-1 to TRBJ2-7; TRBD1 aligns across 9 bases. J lost 5 bases, V lost 6 bases, and 5 bases had no gene match. CDR1 and CDR2 from the germline V gene are DFQATT and SNEGSKA (reference sequence). The CDR3 has 12 amino acids. CDR3 amino acids: CSATDRGDEQYF. The CDR3 DNA reads as TGCAGTGCAACGGACAGGGGTGACGAGCAGTACTTC.

There are a few counts of this clonotype. The gene calls are TRBV6-2 or TRBV6-3 and TRBJ1-2; D may be TRBD1 (5 bases). V lost 5 bases, J lost 2 bases, and 15 bases lay in between. The CDR3 extends over 15 amino acids. CDR1 and CDR2 (germline): MNHEY, SVGEGT. The CDR3 nucleotides read TGTGCCAGCAGTACAGACAGCCCTGGAAACTATGGCTACACCTTC. Its translation: CASSTDSPGNYGYTF.

The J gene is TRBJ1-1, the V gene TRBV5-1; D uncertain. Germline V gives CDR1 SGHRS, CDR2 YFSETQ. Trimming stripped 0 bases from V and 1 base from J, with 10 bases between. The CDR3 has 15 residues. This CDR3 reads CASSLDGRRNTEAFF. CDR3 in DNA: TGCGCCAGCAGCTTGGATGGCAGACGGAACACTGAAGCTTTCTTT.

This clonotype was counted between two and nine times. The rearrangement joins TRBV6-5 to TRBJ1-2; D unclear. Germline CDR1 is MNHEY and CDR2 is SVGAGI. Trimming removed 6 bases from V and 0 bases from J, with 17 bases in between. This CDR3 spans 16 amino acids. The CDR3 coding sequence is TGTGCCAGCAGACACGCCCCGGGGAAGCCTAACTATGGCTACACCTTC. Translating gives CASRHAPGKPNYGYTF.

The chain links TRBV20-1 to TRBJ1-1; D is undetermined. The germline CDR1 and CDR2 sequences are DFQATT and SNEGSKA (reference sequence). The CDR3 length is 13 residues. V was trimmed by 5 bases and J by 0 bases, leaving 10 bases between them. CDR3: CSAFADMNTEAFF. The CDR3 DNA sequence: TGCAGTGCTTTTGCCGATATGAACACTGAAGCTTTCTTT.

The V and J genes are TRBV2 and TRBJ2-5, with 8 bases lining up with TRBD1. Germline CDR1 reads SNHLY; CDR2 reads FYNNEI. V lost 3 bases to trimming and J lost 3 bases; unmatched junction nucleotides: 3. This CDR3 region has 14 residues. The CDR3 sequence: CASSERTGKETQYF. DNA for the CDR3: TGTGCCAGCAGTGAGAGGACAGGGAAAGAGACCCAGTACTTC.

A single count supports this clonotype. The chain employs TRBV18 and TRBJ2-7; no clear D gene. The CDR3 has 16 residues. CDR1 KGHSH and CDR2 LQKENI come from the germline V gene. V was cut by 1 base and J by 0 bases, with 13 bases left in between. CDR3: CASSPRVAKSSYEQYF. The DNA for the CDR3 is TGTGCCAGCTCACCACGGGTAGCTAAGAGCTCCTACGAGCAGTACTTC. The full variable domain, in which reference TRBV18 and TRBJ2-7 provide the parts outside the CDR3, is NAGVMQNPRHLVRRRGQEARLRCSPMKGHSHVYWYRQLPEEGLKFMVYLQKENIIDESGMPKERFSAEFPKEGPSILRIQQVVRGDSAAYFCASSPRVAKSSYEQYFGPGTRLTVT.

The chain's CDR3 is CASSQEPGGPTYEQYF. CDR3 coding DNA: TGCGCCAGCAGCCAAGAGCCAGGGGGGCCAACCTACGAGCAGTACTTC. The chain employs TRBV4-3 and TRBJ2-7; TRBD1 might be the D (7 bases). V lost 0 bases and J lost 2, with 14 bases in between. This CDR3 is built from 16 residues. Per the germline V gene, CDR1 is LGHNA and CDR2 is YSLEER.